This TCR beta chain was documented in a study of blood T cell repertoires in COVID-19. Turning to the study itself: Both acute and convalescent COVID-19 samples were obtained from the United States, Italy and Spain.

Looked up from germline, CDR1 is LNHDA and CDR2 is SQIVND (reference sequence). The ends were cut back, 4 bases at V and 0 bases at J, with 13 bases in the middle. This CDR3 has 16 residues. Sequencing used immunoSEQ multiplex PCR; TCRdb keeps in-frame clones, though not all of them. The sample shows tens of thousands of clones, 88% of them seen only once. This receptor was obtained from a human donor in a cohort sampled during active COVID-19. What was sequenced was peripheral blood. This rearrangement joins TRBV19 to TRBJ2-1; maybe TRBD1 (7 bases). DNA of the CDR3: TGTGCCAGTAGTACAGGGGGACTCCCCTCCTACAATGAGCAGTTCTTC. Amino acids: CASSTGGLPSYNEQFF.